These 22 T cell receptor beta chains share one sample of origin, sequenced in a study of T cell responses to AZD1222 COVID-19 vaccine. Sequencing used immunoSEQ multiplex PCR; TCRdb keeps in-frame clones, though not all of them. The table lists some 96,000 clones, about 85% of them singletons. Here the sequenced sample was peripheral blood, taken on day 0 of AZD1222 vaccination. The origin of the receptors is an adult in good health.

The chain carries TRBV15 and TRBJ1-3, with D maybe TRBD1 (6 bases). CDR1 is LNHNV and CDR2 is YYDKDF in the germline V gene (reference sequence). V was trimmed by 0 bases and J by 2 bases, leaving 8 bases between them. This CDR3 has 15 amino acids. The DNA of the CDR3 is TGTGCCACCAGCAGAGAGGGGGCTGCTGGAAACACCATATATTTT. Its protein product is CATSREGAAGNTIYF.

The rearrangement joins TRBV5-6 to TRBJ2-1; D may be TRBD2 (5 bases). Trimming shortened V by 2 bases and J by 10 bases, and 10 bases separated the two germline ends. This CDR3 contains 12 residues. Germline V gives CDR1 SGHDT, CDR2 YYEEEE. The CDR3 DNA reads TGTGCCAGCAGCTTACTGGGGAGCGAGCAGTTCTTC. Its protein is CASSLLGSEQFF.

This rearrangement joins TRBV5-5 to TRBJ1-2; tentative D call: TRBD1 (6 bases). This CDR3 contains 14 residues. V was pared by 0 bases and J by 6 bases, with 12 bases between. CDR1 and CDR2 (germline): SGHKS, YYEKEE (reference sequence). CDR3 DNA: TGTGCCAGCAGCTTGGAGGGGCAGGGGCATGGCTACACCTTC. It encodes CASSLEGQGHGYTF. Based on the CDR3 plus reference TRBV5-5 and TRBJ1-2, the full variable domain is DAGVTQSPTHLIKTRGQQVTLRCSPISGHKSVSWYQQVLGQGPQFIFQYYEKEERGRGNFPDRFSARQFPNYSSELNVNALLLGDSALYLCASSLEGQGHGYTFGSGTRLTVV.

The chain employs TRBV29-1 and TRBJ2-3, with 13 bases identical to TRBD2. The CDR3 is 17 amino acids. After removal of 4 bases from V and 0 bases from J, the junction contained 7 bases not matched to a gene. Germline-derived CDR1 and CDR2 are SQVTM and ANQGSEA. CDR3: CSVVGTSGIVSTDTQYF. The CDR3, as DNA: TGCAGCGTTGTTGGGACTAGCGGGATAGTGAGCACAGATACGCAGTATTTT.

The chain employs TRBV3-1 (or the pseudogene TRBV3-2) and TRBJ2-3; the D call may be TRBD1 or TRBD2 (5 bases each). From germline, CDR1 is LGHDT and CDR2 YNNKEL (reference sequence). The V and J ends lost 5 bases and 5 bases respectively, with 20 bases between them. The CDR3 is 16 amino acids. CDR3 coding DNA: TGTGCCAGCAGCTACCACGTGGACGGGACCGGAGATACGCAGTATTTT. The encoded protein is CASSYHVDGTGDTQYF.

By share of the sample, this clone is medium-sized (0.01 to 0.1%). V gene TRBV2 combines with J gene TRBJ2-7, with D perhaps matching TRBD1 (6 bases). V lost 6 bases to trimming and J lost 1 base, with 16 bases between them. The CDR3 totals 15 residues. Per the germline V gene, CDR1 is SNHLY and CDR2 is FYNNEI. The CDR3 DNA sequence: TGTGCCAGCAGGGGAAACAGGGCTCGGTCCTACGAGCAGTACTTC. It encodes CASRGNRARSYEQYF.

This sequence joins TRBV28 and TRBJ2-7; D not resolved. Germline CDR1 MDHEN, CDR2 SYDVKM. Trimming pared 6 bases from V and 1 base from J, leaving 7 bases between. The CDR3 is made up of 12 amino acids. The CDR3 sequence: CASSLISYEQYF. The CDR3 DNA reads as TGTGCCAGCAGCCTCATTTCCTACGAGCAGTACTTC.

The chain links TRBV6-5 to TRBJ1-6; possible D gene TRBD1, 5 bases. The germline V gene encodes CDR1 MNHEY and CDR2 SVGAGI. Trimming took off 11 bases at V and 7 bases at J, with 18 bases between the two ends. This CDR3 spans 14 amino acids. In nucleotides, the CDR3 is TGTGCCTGCCGGGGGGACTCGGTCAATTCACCCCTCCACTTT. This encodes CACRGDSVNSPLHF.

This rearrangement joins TRBV9 to TRBJ2-7; TRBD1 is a possible D gene (6 bases). In germline, CDR1 is SGDLS, CDR2 YYNGEE. V shed 6 bases and J shed 1 base, with 17 bases lying between them. This CDR3 has 15 residues. DNA for the CDR3: TGTGCCAGCAACCACTCAGGGGTTAGTTCCTACGAGCAGTACTTC. Encoded protein: CASNHSGVSSYEQYF.

The chain has TRBV7-2 and TRBJ2-5; the D gene is possibly TRBD1 (6 bases). CDR1 SGHTA and CDR2 FQGNSA come from the germline V gene. The CDR3 is 13 amino acids. The ends were cut back, 4 bases at V and 1 base at J, with 7 bases in the middle. CDR3 DNA sequence: TGTGCCAGCAGCTACAGGGTCCAAGAGACCCAGTACTTC. This translates into CASSYRVQETQYF.

This chain links TRBV29-1 with TRBJ2-6; D is unclear. Per germline, CDR1 SQVTM and CDR2 ANQGSEA. Between the trimmed V and J ends, which lost 6 bases and 4 bases, there was a span of 13 bases. This CDR3 comprises 14 residues. The CDR3 DNA reads TGCAGCGTCCGCGAAACAAGGGGGGCCAACGTCCTGACTTTC. This sequence encodes CSVRETRGANVLTF. Variable domain in full (rest from reference TRBV29-1 and TRBJ2-6): SAVISQKPSRDICQRGTSLTIQCQVDSQVTMMFWYRQQPGQSLTLIATANQGSEATYESGFVIDKFPISRPNLTFSTLTVSNMSPEDSSIYLCSVRETRGANVLTFGAGSRLTVL.

The gene calls are TRBV18 and TRBJ2-1, with D perhaps given as TRBD1 or TRBD2 (5 bases each). The V and J ends lost 0 bases and 12 bases respectively, with 12 bases between them. The length of the CDR3 is 13 residues. Germline V lookup: CDR1 KGHSH, CDR2 LQKENI. Here the CDR3 DNA reads TGTGCCAGCTCACCACCGGGGGACCAACGGCAGTTCTTC. Translating gives CASSPPGDQRQFF.

The V and J genes are TRBV5-1 and TRBJ2-3; D is undetermined. Between the trimmed V and J ends, which lost 1 base and 3 bases, there was a span of 12 bases. Germline V gene data show CDR1 as SGHRS and CDR2 as YFSETQ. This CDR3 region has 15 residues. DNA of the CDR3: TGCGCCAGCAGCTTGAGTGGCGTGGGGACAGATACGCAGTATTTT. Its translation: CASSLSGVGTDTQYF.

The DNA for the CDR3 is TGCGCCAGCAGCGACAGGGGGGCTAGTCCAACTTCCTACAATGAGCAGTTCTTC. It is translated as CASSDRGASPTSYNEQFF. The genes are TRBV5-1 and TRBJ2-1, with 9 nucleotides matching TRBD1. After removal of 4 bases from V and 1 base from J, the junction contained 12 bases not matched to a gene. The CDR3 contains 18 residues. Germline values: CDR1 SGHRS, CDR2 YFSETQ.

The chain couples TRBV7-2 to TRBJ1-6; 9 bases fit TRBD1. The CDR3 is made up of 14 amino acids. CDR1 is SGHTA and CDR2 is FQGNSA in the germline V gene. Unmatched junction bases numbered 4, after V lost 5 bases and J lost 8 bases. DNA for the CDR3: TGTGCCAGCAGCCCCCGGACAGGGGATTCACCCCTCCACTTT. Encoded protein: CASSPRTGDSPLHF.

The genes are TRBV18 and TRBJ2-5, with TRBD1 as a possible D gene (5 bases). The germline gives CDR1 KGHSH, CDR2 LQKENI. The CDR3 sequence is 16 residues long. V was cut by 3 bases and J by 3 bases, with 17 bases left in between. CDR3 sequence reads: CASSPLRQFFKETQYF. The CDR3 DNA follows: TGTGCCAGCTCACCCTTGCGACAGTTCTTCAAAGAGACCCAGTACTTC.

This sequence joins TRBV27 and TRBJ2-6; 9 nucleotides align to TRBD1. This CDR3 is built from 15 residues. V lost 8 bases to trimming and J lost 6 bases; unmatched junction nucleotides: 8. Germline CDR1 is MNHEY and CDR2 is SMNVEV (reference sequence). The CDR3, as DNA: TGTGCCAGCGGGCCCGGGACAGGGAAGGCCAACGTCCTGACTTTC. Its protein product is CASGPGTGKANVLTF.

The V call is TRBV30, the J call TRBJ2-5; weak D call: TRBD2 (6 bases). Looked up from germline, CDR1 is GTSNPN and CDR2 is SVGIG (reference sequence). V lost 3 bases and J 5 bases, leaving 16 bases between the germline ends. The CDR3 runs to 14 residues. CDR3 residues: CAWSPPSVTETQYF. CDR3 in DNA: TGTGCCTGGAGCCCACCTAGCGTCACGGAGACCCAGTACTTC.

The chain is built from TRBV6-5 and TRBJ1-6, with 7 positions matching TRBD1. Germline V lookup: CDR1 MNHEY, CDR2 SVGAGI. CDR3 size: 13 residues. J lost 9 bases, V lost 8 bases, and 7 bases had no gene match. DNA of the CDR3: TGTGCCAGCGGGGTAGGGGGCAGTTCACCCCTCCACTTT. Residues: CASGVGGSSPLHF.

The chain is built from TRBV2 and TRBJ1-1; maybe TRBD1 (5 bases). The V end lost 6 bases, the J end lost 6 bases, and 20 bases lay between the germline ends. Germline V gene lookup returns CDR1 SNHLY and CDR2 FYNNEI. The length of the CDR3 is 15 residues. In DNA, the CDR3 is TGTGCCAGCAGCTATTCGGCCTGGGAGGGGCCTGAAGCTTTCTTT. Amino acid sequence: CASSYSAWEGPEAFF.

The genes are TRBV18 and TRBJ2-3; no clear D. CDR1 and CDR2 from the germline V gene are KGHSH and LQKENI. Trimming took off 2 bases at V and 6 bases at J, with 15 bases between the two ends. This CDR3 spans 15 amino acids. The chain's CDR3 is CASSPVGLNTDTQYF. In nucleotides, the CDR3 is TGTGCCAGCTCACCAGTGGGTTTAAACACCGATACGCAGTATTTT.

The chain couples TRBV20-1 to TRBJ2-7, with 7 bases fitting TRBD2. V lost 3 bases and J lost 6; bases outside the gene matches: 5. The germline gives CDR1 DFQATT, CDR2 SNEGSKA (reference sequence). The CDR3 has 12 residues. CDR3 sequence reads: CSASGAGREQYF. The CDR3 DNA is TGCAGTGCTAGTGGAGCGGGACGCGAGCAGTACTTC.